These 9 T cell receptor beta chains came from one sample sequenced in a study of blood T cell repertoires in COVID-19. The table came from immunoSEQ multiplex PCR; TCRdb's copy has only in-frame clones and leaves some out. The sample has roughly 360,000 clones, approximately 77% seen once. Material for sequencing was peripheral blood. Receptor source: a human donor with acute or convalescent COVID-19. The donor label of this sample is uncertain.

The V call is TRBV3-1 (or the pseudogene TRBV3-2), the J call TRBJ2-3; TRBD1 aligns across 7 bases. CDR1 LGHDT and CDR2 YNNKEL come from the germline V gene (reference sequence). The trim removed 3 bases at V and 0 bases at J, leaving 12 bases unmatched. The CDR3 extends over 18 amino acids. The CDR3 DNA is TGTGCCAGCAGCCACGAGGGGGCCCACCCCCTTAGCACAGATACGCAGTATTTT. Amino acids: CASSHEGAHPLSTDTQYF.

This sequence joins TRBV2 and TRBJ1-5, with 8 bases matching TRBD1. CDR1 is SNHLY and CDR2 is FYNNEI in the germline V gene. With 4 bases clipped from V and 3 bases from J, the junction kept 5 bases outside the gene matches. The length of the CDR3 is 15 residues. CDR3: CASSADRAINQPQHF. CDR3 coding DNA: TGTGCCAGCAGTGCGGACAGGGCGATCAATCAGCCCCAGCATTTT. The whole variable domain, remainder taken from reference TRBV2 and TRBJ1-5, is EPEVTQTPSHQVTQMGQEVILRCVPISNHLYFYWYRQILGQKVEFLVSFYNNEISEKSEIFDDQFSVERPDGSNFTLKIRSTKLEDSAMYFCASSADRAINQPQHFGDGTRLSIL.

The chain combines TRBV4-1 with TRBJ1-2, with TRBD1 as a possible D gene (5 bases). Germline CDR1 reads MGHRA; CDR2 reads YSYEKL. Trimming removed 2 bases at V and 2 bases at J, with 12 bases between. The CDR3 extends over 15 amino acids. DNA for the CDR3: TGCGCCAGCAGCCAACCAGGGAAGACGAACTATGGCTACACCTTC. It yields the protein CASSQPGKTNYGYTF.

V usage is TRBV7-9 and J usage is TRBJ1-1; D may be TRBD1 (6 bases). The germline CDR1 and CDR2 sequences are SEHNR and FQNEAQ (reference sequence). Trimming took off 0 bases at V and 2 bases at J, with 10 bases between the two ends. This CDR3 region has 15 residues. CDR3 nucleotides: TGTGCCAGCAGCTTAGCCGGACAGACAAACACTGAAGCTTTCTTT. Its protein product is CASSLAGQTNTEAFF.

This clone was detected only once. The rearrangement joins TRBV7-9 to TRBJ1-2; TRBD1 aligns across 7 bases. Unmatched junction bases numbered 6, after V lost 1 base and J lost 4 bases. The germline gives CDR1 SEHNR, CDR2 FQNEAQ (reference sequence). The CDR3 is made up of 15 amino acids. CDR3 nucleotide sequence: TGTGCCAGCAGCTTAGTGGACAGGTCGTTCTATGGCTACACCTTC. Residues: CASSLVDRSFYGYTF.

This clone was observed once. The CDR3 spells CSGTSGTSEFF. The CDR3, as DNA: TGCAGTGGTACCTCCGGGACTAGCGAGTTCTTC. The gene calls are TRBV20-1 and TRBJ2-1, with TRBD2 identical over 10 bases. V trimming: 7 bases; J trimming: 14 bases; junction bases outside the gene matches: 8. Germline CDR1 DFQATT, CDR2 SNEGSKA (reference sequence). The CDR3 length is 11 residues.

V gene TRBV2 combines with J gene TRBJ2-3; a possible D gene is TRBD2 (5 bases). CDR1 is SNHLY and CDR2 is FYNNEI in the germline V gene. V lost 1 base to trimming and J lost 2 bases, with 10 bases between them. This CDR3 region has 15 residues. CDR3 in DNA: TGTGCCAGCAGTGAAGGACTAATGAACACAGATACGCAGTATTTT. Amino acid sequence: CASSEGLMNTDTQYF.

This clone has only a few counts. This chain links TRBV6-5 with TRBJ1-1, with TRBD1 matching over 10 bases. The length of the CDR3 is 13 residues. V dropped 4 bases and J dropped 6; count of bases not matched to a gene: 2. Germline assignment: CDR1 MNHEY and CDR2 SVGAGI. The CDR3 sequence is CASSFDRGPEAFF. The DNA of the CDR3 is TGTGCCAGCAGTTTCGACAGGGGGCCTGAAGCTTTCTTT.

CDR3 region: CATSIRRGRTPRDPVLGLQETQYF. The CDR3 DNA follows: TGTGCCACCAGTATTCGGAGGGGGCGTACTCCAAGAGACCCAGTACTAGGGCTCCAAGAGACCCAGTACTTC. This chain links TRBV24-1 with TRBJ2-5; a possible D gene is TRBD1 (7 bases). The CDR3 spans 24 residues. V lost 6 bases to trimming and J lost 1 base, with 41 bases between them. In germline, CDR1 is KGHDR, CDR2 SFDVKD.